One T cell receptor (beta chain) is described in this entry. Per the original data handling: Estimation of nucleated cell counts was performed using reference gene primer amplification. Profiled with immunoSEQ multiplex PCR; TCRdb holds only in-frame clones, not every one. The DNA was the basis for D and trimming; V, J and clone size are from that table. The data show fewer than 400,000 clones, roughly 90% seen once. V was cut by 2 bases and J by 7 bases, with 16 bases left in between. The CDR3 totals 14 residues. Germline CDR1 is SGHDT and CDR2 is YYEEEE. The source of the sample is a study of blood T cell repertoires in COVID-19. Study context: The United States, Italy and Spain supplied acute and convalescent COVID-19 samples. PBMCs, B-cell-depleted T cells, or T cells were the source of the cDNA or gDNA that made up the material.

Cohorts were determined from participant-reported clinical history. The sample was PBMCs or T cells enriched from blood (not recorded which). This receptor was identified in a woman aged 25-40 years who had recovered from COVID-19. The gene calls are TRBV5-6 and TRBJ2-7; tentatively, D is TRBD1 (6 bases). CDR3 in DNA: TGTGCCAGCAGCTTAATAGACAGGCCTGGGGAGCAGTACTTC. Protein product: CASSLIDRPGEQYF. The full variable domain, in which reference TRBV5-6 and TRBJ2-7 provide the parts outside the CDR3, is DAGVTQSPTHLIKTRGQQVTLRCSPKSGHDTVSWYQQALGQGPQFIFQYYEEEERQRGNFPDRFSGHQFPNYSSELNVNALLLGDSALYLCASSLIDRPGEQYFGPGTRLTVT.